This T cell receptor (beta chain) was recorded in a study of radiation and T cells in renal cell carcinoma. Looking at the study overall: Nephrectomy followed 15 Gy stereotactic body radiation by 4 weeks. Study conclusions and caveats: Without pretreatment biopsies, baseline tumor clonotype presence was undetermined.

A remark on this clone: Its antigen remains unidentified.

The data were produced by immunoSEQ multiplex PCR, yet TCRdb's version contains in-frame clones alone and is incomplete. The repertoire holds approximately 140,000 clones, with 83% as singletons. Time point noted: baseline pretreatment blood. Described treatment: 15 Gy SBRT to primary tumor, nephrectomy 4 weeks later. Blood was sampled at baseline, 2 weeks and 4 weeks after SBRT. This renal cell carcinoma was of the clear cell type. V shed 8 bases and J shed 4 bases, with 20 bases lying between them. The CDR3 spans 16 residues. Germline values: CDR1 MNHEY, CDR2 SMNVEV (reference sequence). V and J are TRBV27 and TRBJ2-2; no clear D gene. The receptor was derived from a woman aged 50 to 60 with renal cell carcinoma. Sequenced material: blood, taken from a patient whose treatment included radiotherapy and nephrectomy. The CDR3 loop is CASSPWTSPPTGELFF. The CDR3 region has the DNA TGTGCCAGCTCCCCGTGGACCTCGCCCCCCACCGGGGAGCTGTTTTTT.